This T cell receptor (beta chain) derives from a study of blood T cell repertoires in COVID-19. Study overall: The analysed material was cDNA or gDNA that came from T cells, B-cell-depleted T cells, or PBMCs.

Only a few counts were recorded for this clone. Original handling: Estimated nucleated cell counts came from reference gene primer amplification. The data were produced by immunoSEQ multiplex PCR, yet TCRdb's version contains in-frame clones alone and is incomplete. That table is the source of V, J and clone size, and D and trimming were worked out from the DNA. The sample yields about 190,000 clones, about 83% seen once. This CDR3 is built from 16 residues. In germline, CDR1 is SGDLS, CDR2 YYNGEE. V was clipped by 4 bases and J by 0 bases, with 14 bases between them. The clonotype originates from a woman between 18 and 30 years old who had recovered from COVID-19. This sequence joins TRBV9 and TRBJ2-1, with D hard to call. The sample comprised peripheral blood. The CDR3 loop is CASSPYSLSSYNEQFF. The CDR3 nucleotides read TGTGCCAGCAGCCCCTACAGTCTAAGCTCCTACAATGAGCAGTTCTTC.